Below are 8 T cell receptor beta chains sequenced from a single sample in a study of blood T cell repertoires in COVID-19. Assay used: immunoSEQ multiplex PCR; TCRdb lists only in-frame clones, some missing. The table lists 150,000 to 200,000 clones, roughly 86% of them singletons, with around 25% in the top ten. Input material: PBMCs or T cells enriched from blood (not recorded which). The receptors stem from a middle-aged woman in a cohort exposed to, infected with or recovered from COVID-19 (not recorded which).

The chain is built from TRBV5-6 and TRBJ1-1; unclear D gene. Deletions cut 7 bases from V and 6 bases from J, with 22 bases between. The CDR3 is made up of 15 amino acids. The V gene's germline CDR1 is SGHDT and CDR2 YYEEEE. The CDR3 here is CASRSTAKRDPEAFF. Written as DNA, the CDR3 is TGTGCCAGCCGGAGTACGGCCAAGCGTGATCCTGAAGCTTTCTTT.

DNA for the CDR3: TGCGCCAGCAGCCCCGGGACTAGAGGAAATGAGCAGTTCTTC. Translation: CASSPGTRGNEQFF. The genes are TRBV10-1 and TRBJ2-1; TRBD2 aligns across 8 bases. The ends lost 6 bases at V and 7 bases at J; junction bases unmatched: 8. The V gene's germline CDR1 is WNHNN and CDR2 SYGVQD (reference sequence). The CDR3 spans 14 residues.

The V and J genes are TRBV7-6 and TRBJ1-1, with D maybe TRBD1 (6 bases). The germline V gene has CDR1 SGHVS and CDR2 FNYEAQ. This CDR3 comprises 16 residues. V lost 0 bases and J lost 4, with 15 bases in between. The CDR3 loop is CASSLAEGGRGTEAFF. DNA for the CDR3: TGTGCCAGCAGCTTAGCGGAAGGGGGTAGGGGCACTGAAGCTTTCTTT.

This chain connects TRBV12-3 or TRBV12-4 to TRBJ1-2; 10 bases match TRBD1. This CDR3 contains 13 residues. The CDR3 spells CAGTDRGLYGYTF. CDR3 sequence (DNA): TGTGCAGGAACCGACAGGGGGCTTTATGGCTACACCTTC.

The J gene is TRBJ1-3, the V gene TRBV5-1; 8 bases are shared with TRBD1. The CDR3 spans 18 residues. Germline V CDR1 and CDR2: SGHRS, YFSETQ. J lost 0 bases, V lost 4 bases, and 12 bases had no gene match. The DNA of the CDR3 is TGCGCCAGCAGCGTCTCCGGACAGGGAAGGGGCTCTGGAAACACCATATATTTT. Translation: CASSVSGQGRGSGNTIYF.

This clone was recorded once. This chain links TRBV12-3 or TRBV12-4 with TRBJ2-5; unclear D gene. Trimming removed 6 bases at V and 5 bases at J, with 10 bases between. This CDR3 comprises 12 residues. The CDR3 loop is CASSPDQETQYF. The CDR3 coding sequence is TGTGCCAGCAGCCCAGATCAGGAGACCCAGTACTTC.

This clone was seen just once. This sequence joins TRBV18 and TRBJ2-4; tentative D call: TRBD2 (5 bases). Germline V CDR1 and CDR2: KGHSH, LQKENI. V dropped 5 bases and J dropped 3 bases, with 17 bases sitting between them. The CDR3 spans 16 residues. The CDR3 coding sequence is TGTGCCAGCTCAGACTGGTCGCTCGCGGGCAAAAACATTCAGTACTTC. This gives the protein CASSDWSLAGKNIQYF.

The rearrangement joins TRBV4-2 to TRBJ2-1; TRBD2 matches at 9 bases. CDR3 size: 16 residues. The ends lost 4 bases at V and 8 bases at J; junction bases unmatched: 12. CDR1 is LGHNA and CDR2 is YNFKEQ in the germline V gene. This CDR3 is CASSRLTSGEYDEQFF. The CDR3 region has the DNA TGTGCCAGCAGCCGATTGACTAGCGGAGAGTACGATGAGCAGTTCTTC.